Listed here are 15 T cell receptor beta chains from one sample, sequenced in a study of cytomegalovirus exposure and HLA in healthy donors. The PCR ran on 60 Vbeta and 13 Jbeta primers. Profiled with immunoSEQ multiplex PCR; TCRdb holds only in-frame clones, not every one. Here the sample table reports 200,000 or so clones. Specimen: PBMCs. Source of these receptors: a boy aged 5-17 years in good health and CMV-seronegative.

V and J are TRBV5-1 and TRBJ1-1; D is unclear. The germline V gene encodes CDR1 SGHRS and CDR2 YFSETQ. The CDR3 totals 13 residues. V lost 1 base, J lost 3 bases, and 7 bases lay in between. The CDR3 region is CASSLTRDTEAFF. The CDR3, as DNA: TGCGCCAGCAGCTTGACCCGAGACACTGAAGCTTTCTTT.

The CDR3 protein is CASSIERVDYSYNSPLHF. CDR3 bases: TGTGCCAGTAGTATAGAGCGGGTGGATTACTCCTATAATTCACCCCTCCACTTT. This chain joins TRBV19 and TRBJ1-6; D gene uncertain. V was pared by 0 bases and J by 0 bases, with 12 bases between. The germline V gene encodes CDR1 LNHDA and CDR2 SQIVND (reference sequence). This CDR3 is built from 18 residues. Combining the CDR3 with reference TRBV19 and TRBJ1-6 gives the whole variable domain DGGITQSPKYLFRKEGQNVTLSCEQNLNHDAMYWYRQDPGQGLRLIYYSQIVNDFQKGDIAEGYSVSREKKESFPLTVTSAQKNPTAFYLCASSIERVDYSYNSPLHFGNGTRLTVT.

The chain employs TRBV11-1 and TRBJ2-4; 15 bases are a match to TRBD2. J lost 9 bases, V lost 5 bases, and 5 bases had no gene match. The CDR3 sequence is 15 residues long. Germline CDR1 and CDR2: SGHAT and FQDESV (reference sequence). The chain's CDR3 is CASSHRTSGGVIQYF. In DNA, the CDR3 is TGTGCCAGCAGCCACCGGACTAGCGGGGGGGTCATTCAGTACTTC.

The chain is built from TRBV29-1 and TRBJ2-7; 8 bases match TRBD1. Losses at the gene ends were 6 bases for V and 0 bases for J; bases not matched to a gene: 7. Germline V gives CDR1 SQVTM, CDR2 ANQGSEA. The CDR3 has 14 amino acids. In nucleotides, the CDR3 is TGCAGCGTCGCGGACAGGGTAGGCTCCTACGAGCAGTACTTC. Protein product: CSVADRVGSYEQYF.

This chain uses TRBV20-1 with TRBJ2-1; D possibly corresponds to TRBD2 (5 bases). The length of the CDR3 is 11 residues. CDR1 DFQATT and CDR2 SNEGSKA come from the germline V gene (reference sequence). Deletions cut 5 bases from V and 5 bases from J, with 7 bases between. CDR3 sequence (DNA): TGCAGTGCTGAGAGGGACAATGAGCAGTTCTTC. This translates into CSAERDNEQFF.

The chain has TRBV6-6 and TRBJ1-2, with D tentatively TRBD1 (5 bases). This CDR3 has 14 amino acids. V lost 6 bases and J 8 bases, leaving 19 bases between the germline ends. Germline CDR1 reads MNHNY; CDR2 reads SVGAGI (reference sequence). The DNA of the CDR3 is TGTGCCAGCAGAATATCCGGGACTAAGGACGGCTACACCTTC. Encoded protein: CASRISGTKDGYTF.

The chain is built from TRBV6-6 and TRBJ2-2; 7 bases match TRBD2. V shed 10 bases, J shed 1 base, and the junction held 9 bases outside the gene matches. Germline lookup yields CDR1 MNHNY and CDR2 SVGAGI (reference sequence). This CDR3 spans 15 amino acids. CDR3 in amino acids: CATWGAGRNTGELFF. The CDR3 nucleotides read TGTGCCACCTGGGGAGCGGGGCGGAACACCGGGGAGCTGTTTTTT.

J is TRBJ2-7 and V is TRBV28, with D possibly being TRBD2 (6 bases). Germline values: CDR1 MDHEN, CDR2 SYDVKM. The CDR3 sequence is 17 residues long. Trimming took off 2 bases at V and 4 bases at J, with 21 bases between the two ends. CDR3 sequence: CASSLPLAWGVGYEQYF. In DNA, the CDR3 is TGTGCCAGCAGTTTACCCCTCGCTTGGGGGGTGGGTTACGAGCAGTACTTC.

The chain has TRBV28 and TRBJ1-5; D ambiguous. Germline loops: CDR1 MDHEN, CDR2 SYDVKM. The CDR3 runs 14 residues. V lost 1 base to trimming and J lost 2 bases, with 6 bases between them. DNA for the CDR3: TGTGCCAGCAGTTTATTAGTCGGCAATCAGCCCCAGCATTTT. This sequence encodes CASSLLVGNQPQHF.

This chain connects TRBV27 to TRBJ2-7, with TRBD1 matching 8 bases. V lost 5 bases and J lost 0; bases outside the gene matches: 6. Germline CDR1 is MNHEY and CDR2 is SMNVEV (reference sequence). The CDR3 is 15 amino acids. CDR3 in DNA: TGTGCCAGCAGTCTGGTTGGACAGGGCTCCTACGAGCAGTACTTC. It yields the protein CASSLVGQGSYEQYF.

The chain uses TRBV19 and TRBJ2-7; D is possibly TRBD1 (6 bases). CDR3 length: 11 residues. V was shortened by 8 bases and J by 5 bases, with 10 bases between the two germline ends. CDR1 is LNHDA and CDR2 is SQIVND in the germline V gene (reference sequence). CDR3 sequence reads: CASGQLDEQYF. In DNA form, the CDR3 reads TGTGCCAGTGGACAGTTAGACGAGCAGTACTTC.

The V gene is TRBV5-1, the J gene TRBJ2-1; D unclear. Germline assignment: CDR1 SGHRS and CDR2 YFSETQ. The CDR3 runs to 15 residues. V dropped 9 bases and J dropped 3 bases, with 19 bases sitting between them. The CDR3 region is CATQLSPTGYNEQFF. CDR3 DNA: TGCGCCACCCAGCTCTCGCCGACTGGCTACAATGAGCAGTTCTTC.

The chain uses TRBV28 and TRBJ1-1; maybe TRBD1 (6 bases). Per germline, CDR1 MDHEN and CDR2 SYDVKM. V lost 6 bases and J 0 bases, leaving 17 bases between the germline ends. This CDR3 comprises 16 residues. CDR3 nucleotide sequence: TGTGCCAGCAGGCCGACAGGACCTCCCATGAACACTGAAGCTTTCTTT. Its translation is CASRPTGPPMNTEAFF.

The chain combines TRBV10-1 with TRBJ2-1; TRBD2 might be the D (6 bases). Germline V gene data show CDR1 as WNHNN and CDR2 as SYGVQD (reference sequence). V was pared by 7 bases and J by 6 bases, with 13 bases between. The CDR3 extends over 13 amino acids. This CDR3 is CASNGGFGNEQFF. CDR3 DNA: TGCGCCAGCAATGGGGGGTTCGGCAATGAGCAGTTCTTC.

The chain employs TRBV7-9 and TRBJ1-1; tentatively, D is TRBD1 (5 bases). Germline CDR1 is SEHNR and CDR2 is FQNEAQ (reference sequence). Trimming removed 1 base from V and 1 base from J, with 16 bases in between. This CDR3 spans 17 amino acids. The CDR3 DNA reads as TGTGCCAGCAGCTTAGGCGGGGGAGGGAGGAAGAACACTGAAGCTTTCTTT. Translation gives CASSLGGGGRKNTEAFF.